The 7 T cell receptor beta chains below were found in one sample sequenced in a study of cytomegalovirus exposure and HLA in healthy donors. The PCR contained 60 Vbeta and 13 Jbeta primers. Profiling relied on immunoSEQ multiplex PCR, and the TCRdb table lists in-frame clones only, not all of them. The table records some 150,000 clones, around 80% of them present only once. Sequencing used PBMCs. The receptor source for this set is a man younger than 45 in good health and CMV-seronegative.

V and J are TRBV28 and TRBJ2-7, with D unresolved. The V gene lost 5 bases and the J gene lost 4 bases, with 15 bases spanning the gap. The length of the CDR3 is 14 residues. Germline V gene lookup returns CDR1 MDHEN and CDR2 SYDVKM. The CDR3 sequence: CASSPREGVYEQYF. CDR3 sequence (DNA): TGTGCCAGCAGTCCGCGCGAAGGAGTGTACGAGCAGTACTTC.

V and J are TRBV2 and TRBJ1-2; D might be TRBD1 (5 bases). The germline V and J ends were trimmed by 2 bases and 1 base, with 11 bases remaining between them. CDR3 length: 15 residues. The germline V gene has CDR1 SNHLY and CDR2 FYNNEI. The CDR3 loop is CASSEPRTLNYGYTF. The CDR3 DNA reads TGTGCCAGCAGTGAACCAAGGACACTTAACTATGGCTACACCTTC.

The chain uses TRBV10-3 and TRBJ1-6; D remains unclear. This CDR3 has 12 amino acids. The germline V and J ends were trimmed by 8 bases and 8 bases, with 10 bases remaining between them. Germline CDR1 reads ENHRY; CDR2 reads SYGVKD. The CDR3 nucleotides read TGTGCCATCCGGGCCGGGGATTCACCCCTCCACTTT. The encoded protein is CAIRAGDSPLHF.

The rearrangement uses TRBV11-2 and TRBJ2-3, with 8 bases lining up with TRBD1. The length of the CDR3 is 15 residues. J lost 0 bases, V lost 5 bases, and 4 bases had no gene match. The germline CDR1 and CDR2 sequences are SGHAT and FQNNGV. CDR3 region: CASSHYRGSTDTQYF. Here the CDR3 DNA reads TGTGCCAGCAGCCACTACAGGGGGAGCACAGATACGCAGTATTTT.

The chain couples TRBV10-3 to TRBJ2-1, with TRBD1 as a possible D gene (6 bases). Trimming took 5 bases from V and 8 from J, leaving 7 bases between them. Germline lookup yields CDR1 ENHRY and CDR2 SYGVKD. This CDR3 comprises 11 residues. In DNA form, the CDR3 reads TGTGCCATCAGTTCAGGGGATGAGCAGTTCTTC. It is translated as CAISSGDEQFF.

This clone was picked up one time. This chain links TRBV12-5 with TRBJ1-5, with D uncertain. Trimming pared 2 bases from V and 4 bases from J, leaving 3 bases between. This CDR3 spans 12 amino acids. The germline V gene has CDR1 LGHNT and CDR2 FRNRAP. CDR3 DNA sequence: TGTGCTAGTGGTTTGACTAATCAGCCCCAGCATTTT. Encoded protein: CASGLTNQPQHF.

V gene TRBV4-1 combines with J gene TRBJ1-6; TRBD1 agrees at 7 bases. CDR3 size: 15 residues. The ends lost 2 bases at V and 8 bases at J; junction bases unmatched: 6. Germline CDR1 reads MGHRA; CDR2 reads YSYEKL. The CDR3 DNA sequence: TGCGCCAGCAGCCAACAGGACAGGTTCGATTCACCCCTCCACTTT. Its translation: CASSQQDRFDSPLHF.